The 5 T cell receptor beta chains in this list originate from one sample, sequenced in a study of siplizumab effects on memory and regulatory T cells. Using immunoSEQ multiplex PCR, the repertoire was profiled, and TCRdb retains in-frame clones only, with some absent. The sample has some 100,000 clones; more than 90% are singletons. Sequencing used CD4+ T cells sorted from blood. All receptors come from a human donor in good health. Some clones in this sample may be carry-over from other donors' samples.

The chain employs TRBV10-1 and TRBJ2-3; D not resolved. Germline CDR1 reads WNHNN; CDR2 reads SYGVQD (reference sequence). The V end lost 0 bases, the J end lost 8 bases, and 9 bases lay between the germline ends. CDR3 length: 13 residues. CDR3 coding DNA: TGCGCCAGCAGTGAGTCGATAGAAGGTACGCAGTATTTT. It specifies CASSESIEGTQYF.

The chain combines TRBV5-4 with TRBJ1-2; 7 bases line up with TRBD1. The germline V gene has CDR1 SGHNT and CDR2 YYREEE (reference sequence). CDR3 size: 15 residues. V gave up 1 base and J gave up 2 bases; unmatched junction bases: 5. The CDR3 region is CASSLLGQPNYGYTF. CDR3 nucleotide sequence: TGTGCCAGCAGCTTGTTGGGACAGCCGAACTATGGCTACACCTTC.

The V and J genes are TRBV27 and TRBJ2-5; tentatively, D is TRBD2 (7 bases). This CDR3 has 15 residues. V dropped 9 bases and J dropped 0 bases, with 17 bases sitting between them. The V gene's germline CDR1 is MNHEY and CDR2 SMNVEV (reference sequence). DNA for the CDR3: TGTGCCAGTGGGAGGGGGGACTCGTACCAAGAGACCCAGTACTTC. It specifies CASGRGDSYQETQYF.

The V call is TRBV9, the J call TRBJ2-1; no clear D gene. The V and J ends lost 0 bases and 9 bases respectively, with 16 bases between them. The CDR3 has 15 amino acids. Germline V lookup: CDR1 SGDLS, CDR2 YYNGEE. The chain's CDR3 is CASSVGVPPWAEQFF. The CDR3 nucleotides are TGTGCCAGCAGCGTAGGGGTCCCCCCTTGGGCTGAGCAGTTCTTC.

The chain combines TRBV19 with TRBJ1-4; 7 bases are shared with TRBD1. CDR1 is LNHDA and CDR2 is SQIVND in the germline V gene (reference sequence). The V and J ends lost 4 bases and 8 bases, in that order; junction bases with no gene match: 10. The CDR3 is 15 residues long. The CDR3 protein is CASSTGRQGGEKLFF. For the CDR3, the DNA is TGTGCCAGTAGTACAGGGCGGCAGGGGGGCGAAAAACTGTTTTTT. Looking up the rest from reference TRBV19 and TRBJ1-4 gives the full variable domain: DGGITQSPKYLFRKEGQNVTLSCEQNLNHDAMYWYRQDPGQGLRLIYYSQIVNDFQKGDIAEGYSVSREKKESFPLTVTSAQKNPTAFYLCASSTGRQGGEKLFFGSGTQLSVL.